This is a list of T cell receptor beta chains from one sample in a study of cytomegalovirus exposure and HLA in healthy donors. Produced via immunoSEQ multiplex PCR; TCRdb's table is partial and in-frame only. The sample consists of 100,000 to 150,000 clones, 70% to 90% of them appearing once. The specimen was PBMCs. These receptors originate from a man aged 18 to 29 in good health and CMV-seropositive. Both conserved end residues are part of each CDR3. D genes are given only for firm matches. Expanded clones get a size class; other rows say once, few or many, or leave the size out.

d_call,clone_size,v_call,j_call,cdr3_aa,cdr3_nt
.,once,TRBV2,TRBJ2-3,CASSVYGAGTDTQYF,TGTGCCAGCAGTGTTTACGGCGCGGGCACAGATACGCAGTATTTT
TRBD1,once,TRBV5-4,TRBJ2-7,CASSWDRNSYEQYF,TGTGCCAGCAGCTGGGACAGGAATTCCTACGAGCAGTACTTC
TRBD1,.,TRBV6-5,TRBJ1-1,CASSHLTGDTEAFF,TGTGCCAGCAGTCATCTGACAGGGGACACTGAAGCTTTCTTT
.,few,TRBV11-1,TRBJ1-6,CASSRRDYSPLHF,TGTGCCAGCAGCCGTCGGGACTATTCACCCCTCCACTTT
.,.,TRBV2,TRBJ2-3,CASSERRGLDTQYF,TGTGCCAGCAGTGAACGGCGGGGGCTAGATACGCAGTATTTT
.,.,TRBV5-5,TRBJ2-1,CASSLGFGGYNEQFF,TGTGCCAGCAGCTTGGGGTTCGGGGGATACAATGAGCAGTTCTTC
TRBD2,.,TRBV5-4,TRBJ2-4,CASSLSWAGGTKNIQYF,TGTGCCAGCAGCTTGTCGTGGGCGGGGGGCACCAAAAACATTCAGTACTTC
.,.,TRBV11-3,TRBJ2-1,CASSLDQERGRSNEQFF,TGTGCCAGCAGCTTAGATCAGGAAAGGGGAAGATCCAATGAGCAGTTCTTC
.,.,TRBV11-2,TRBJ1-1,CASSSGGGPEAFF,TGTGCCAGCAGCTCCGGGGGGGGACCTGAAGCTTTCTTT
.,.,TRBV7-6,TRBJ2-2,CAARVPNTGELFF,TGTGCCGCCAGGGTACCGAACACCGGGGAGCTGTTTTTT
TRBD1,.,TRBV7-2,TRBJ1-6,CASSEVTGGRSPLHF,TGTGCCAGCAGTGAGGTCACAGGGGGCAGATCACCCCTCCACTTT
.,.,TRBV10-3,TRBJ1-4,CATSFSGSTNEKLFF,TGTGCCACCTCATTCTCAGGGTCAACTAATGAAAAACTGTTTTTT
TRBD2,few,TRBV4-2,TRBJ2-7,CASSQAGGSLAGLYEQYF,TGTGCCAGCAGCCAAGCGGGGGGCAGTCTAGCGGGGTTATACGAGCAGTACTTC
TRBD1,.,TRBV11-2,TRBJ1-4,CASSSQGSNEKLFF,TGTGCCAGCAGCTCACAGGGGAGTAATGAAAAACTGTTTTTT
TRBD2,.,TRBV6-5,TRBJ2-7,CASSPAGVGYEQYF,TGTGCCAGCAGTCCGGCGGGGGTCGGGTACGAGCAGTACTTC